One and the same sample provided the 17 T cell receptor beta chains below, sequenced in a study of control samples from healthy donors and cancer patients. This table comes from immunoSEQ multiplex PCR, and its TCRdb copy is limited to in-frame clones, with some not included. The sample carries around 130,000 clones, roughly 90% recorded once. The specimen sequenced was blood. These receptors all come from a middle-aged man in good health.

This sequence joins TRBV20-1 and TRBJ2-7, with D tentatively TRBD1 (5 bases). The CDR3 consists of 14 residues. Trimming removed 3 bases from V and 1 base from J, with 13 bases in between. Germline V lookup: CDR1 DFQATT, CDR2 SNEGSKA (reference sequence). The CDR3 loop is CSASGRKGSYEQYF. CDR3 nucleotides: TGCAGTGCTAGTGGCCGGAAGGGGTCCTACGAGCAGTACTTC.

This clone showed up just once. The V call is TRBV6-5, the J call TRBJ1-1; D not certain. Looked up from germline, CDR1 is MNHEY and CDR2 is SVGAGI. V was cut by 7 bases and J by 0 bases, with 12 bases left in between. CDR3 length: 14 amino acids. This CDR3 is CASTKDGLNTEAFF. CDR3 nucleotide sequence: TGTGCCAGCACGAAGGACGGATTGAACACTGAAGCTTTCTTT.

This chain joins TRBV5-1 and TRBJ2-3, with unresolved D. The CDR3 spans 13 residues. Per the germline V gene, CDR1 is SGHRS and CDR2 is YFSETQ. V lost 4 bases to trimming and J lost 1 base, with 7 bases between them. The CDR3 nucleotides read TGCGCCAGCAGCCTCCGCCGCACAGATACGCAGTATTTT. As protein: CASSLRRTDTQYF. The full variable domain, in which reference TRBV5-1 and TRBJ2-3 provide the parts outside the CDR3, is KAGVTQTPRYLIKTRGQQVTLSCSPISGHRSVSWYQQTPGQGLQFLFEYFSETQRNKGNFPGRFSGRQFSNSRSEMNVSTLELGDSALYLCASSLRRTDTQYFGPGTRLTVL.

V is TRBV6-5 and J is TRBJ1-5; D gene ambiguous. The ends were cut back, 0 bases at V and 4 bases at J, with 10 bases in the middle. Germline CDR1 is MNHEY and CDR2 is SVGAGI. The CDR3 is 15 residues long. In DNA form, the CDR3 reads TGTGCCAGCAGTTACTCAGTCTTCGGGAATCAGCCCCAGCATTTT. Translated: CASSYSVFGNQPQHF.

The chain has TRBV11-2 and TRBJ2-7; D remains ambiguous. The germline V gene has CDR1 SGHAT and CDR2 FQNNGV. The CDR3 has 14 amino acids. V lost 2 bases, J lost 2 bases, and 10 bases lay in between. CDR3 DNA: TGTGCCAGCAGCTTACGTCAACTGGCCTACGAGCAGTACTTC. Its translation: CASSLRQLAYEQYF.

The CDR3 DNA is TGTGCCAGCAGTCTGCGGGGTTTTAGCACAGATACGCAGTATTTT. It is translated as CASSLRGFSTDTQYF. V is TRBV5-8 and J is TRBJ2-3; tentative D call: TRBD2 (6 bases). The CDR3 consists of 15 residues. Germline-derived CDR1 and CDR2 are SGHTS and YDEGEE. V was shortened by 5 bases and J by 0 bases, with 13 bases between the two germline ends.

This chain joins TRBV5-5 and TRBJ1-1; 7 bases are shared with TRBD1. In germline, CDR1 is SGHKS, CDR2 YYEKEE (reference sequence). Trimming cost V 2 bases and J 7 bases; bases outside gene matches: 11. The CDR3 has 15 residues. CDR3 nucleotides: TGTGCCAGCAGCTTACAGGGGAGTATCGTAATTGAAGCTTTCTTT. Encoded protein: CASSLQGSIVIEAFF.

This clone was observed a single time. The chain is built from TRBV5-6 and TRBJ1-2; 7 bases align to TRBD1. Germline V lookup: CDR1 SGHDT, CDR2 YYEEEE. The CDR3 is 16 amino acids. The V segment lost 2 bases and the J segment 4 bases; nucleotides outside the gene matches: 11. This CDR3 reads CASSFPEGQRLYGYTF. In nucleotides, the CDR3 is TGTGCCAGCAGCTTCCCGGAGGGACAGCGACTCTATGGCTACACCTTC.

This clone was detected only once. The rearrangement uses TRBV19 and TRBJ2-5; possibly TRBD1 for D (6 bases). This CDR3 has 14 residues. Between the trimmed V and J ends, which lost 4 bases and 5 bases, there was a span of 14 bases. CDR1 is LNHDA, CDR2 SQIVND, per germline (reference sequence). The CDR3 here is CASSTTGLGETQYF. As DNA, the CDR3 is TGTGCCAGTAGTACCACAGGGCTGGGTGAGACCCAGTACTTC.

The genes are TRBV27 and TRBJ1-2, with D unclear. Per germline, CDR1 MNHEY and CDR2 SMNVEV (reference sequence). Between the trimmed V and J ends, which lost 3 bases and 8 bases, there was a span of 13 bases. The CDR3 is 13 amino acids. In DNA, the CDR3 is TGTGCCAGCAGTTTCGGCAGTCGCTGGGGCTACACCTTC. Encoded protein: CASSFGSRWGYTF.

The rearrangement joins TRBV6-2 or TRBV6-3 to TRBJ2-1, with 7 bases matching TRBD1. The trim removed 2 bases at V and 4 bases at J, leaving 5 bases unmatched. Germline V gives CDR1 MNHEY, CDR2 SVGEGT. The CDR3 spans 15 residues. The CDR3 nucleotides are TGTGCCAGCAGTTACCGACGACAGGGATACAATGAGCAGTTCTTC. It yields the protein CASSYRRQGYNEQFF.

The chain's CDR3 is CASSPPGLAVDTQYF. The CDR3 DNA follows: TGTGCCAGCTCACCGCCGGGACTAGCGGTAGATACGCAGTATTTT. The J gene is TRBJ2-3, the V gene TRBV18; the match to TRBD2 covers 11 bases. V was clipped by 3 bases and J by 5 bases; unmatched bases: 4. This CDR3 has 15 amino acids. The germline V gene has CDR1 KGHSH and CDR2 LQKENI.

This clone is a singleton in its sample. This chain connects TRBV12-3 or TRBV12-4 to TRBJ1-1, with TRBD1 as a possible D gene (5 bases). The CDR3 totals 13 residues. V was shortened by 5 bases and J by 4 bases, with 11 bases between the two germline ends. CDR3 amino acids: CASSQGPTTEAFF. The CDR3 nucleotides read TGTGCCAGCAGTCAGGGTCCTACCACTGAAGCTTTCTTT.

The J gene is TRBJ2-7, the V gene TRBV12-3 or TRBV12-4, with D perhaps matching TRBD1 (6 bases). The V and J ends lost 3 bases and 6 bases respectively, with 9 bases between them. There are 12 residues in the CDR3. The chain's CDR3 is CASSFTGSEQYF. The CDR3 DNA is TGTGCCAGCAGTTTCACAGGGAGCGAGCAGTACTTC.

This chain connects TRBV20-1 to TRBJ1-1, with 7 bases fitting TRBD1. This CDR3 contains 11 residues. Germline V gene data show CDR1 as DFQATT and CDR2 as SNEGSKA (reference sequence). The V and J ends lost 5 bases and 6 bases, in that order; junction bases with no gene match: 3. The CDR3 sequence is CSARTGAEAFF. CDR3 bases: TGCAGTGCTCGCACAGGGGCTGAAGCTTTCTTT.

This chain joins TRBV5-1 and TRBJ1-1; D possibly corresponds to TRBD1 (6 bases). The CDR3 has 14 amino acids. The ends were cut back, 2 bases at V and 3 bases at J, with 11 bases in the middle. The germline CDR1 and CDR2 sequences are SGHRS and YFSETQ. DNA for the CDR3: TGCGCCAGCAGCTTACAGGGCGGGGACACTGAAGCTTTCTTT. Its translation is CASSLQGGDTEAFF.

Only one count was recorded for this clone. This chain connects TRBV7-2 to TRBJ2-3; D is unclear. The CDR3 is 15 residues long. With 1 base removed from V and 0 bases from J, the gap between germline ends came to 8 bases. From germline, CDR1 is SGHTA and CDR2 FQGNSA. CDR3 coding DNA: TGTGCCAGCAGCTTAGTTCCGACCAGCACAGATACGCAGTATTTT. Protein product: CASSLVPTSTDTQYF.